What follows are 10 T cell receptor beta chains derived from one specimen sequenced in a study of CD8+CD57+ T cells in acquired aplastic anemia. Template material for TCR beta VDJ and CDR3 profiling consisted of genomic DNA. MiXCR was run by TCRdb on the reads, yielding one entry per CDR3 protein. The sample consists of about 170,000 distinct CDR3 sequences, roughly 45% of them appearing once. Sequenced input: sorted CD4+, CD8+, or CD8+CD57+ T cells (not recorded which) from PBMCs. The receptors derive from a human donor in good health.

This clonotype was found many times. V is TRBV6-1 and J is TRBJ2-7; no clear D gene. The V and J ends lost 4 bases and 2 bases respectively, with 12 bases between them. The CDR3 runs to 14 residues. The germline V gene has CDR1 MNHNS and CDR2 SASEGT. The CDR3 is CASSVGPTPYEQYF. In nucleotides, the CDR3 is TGTGCCAGCAGTGTTGGTCCTACCCCCTACGAGCAGTACTTC.

The chain is built from TRBV11-1 and TRBJ2-7; D may be TRBD1 or TRBD2 (5 bases each). The germline CDR1 and CDR2 sequences are SGHAT and FQDESV (reference sequence). CDR3 length: 14 amino acids. V was pared by 3 bases and J by 6 bases, with 15 bases between. The CDR3 coding sequence is TGTGCCAGCAGCTTGGGAAGAGGGGCATTCGAGCAGTACTTC. Protein product: CASSLGRGAFEQYF.

The V and J genes are TRBV11-2 and TRBJ2-7; possibly TRBD1 or TRBD2 for D (7 bases each). V was shortened by 11 bases and J by 4 bases, with 18 bases between the two germline ends. Germline CDR1 and CDR2: SGHAT and FQNNGV. There are 13 residues in the CDR3. The CDR3 protein is CASGGTERYEQYF. The CDR3 nucleotides are TGTGCCTCCGGGGGGACAGAACGGTACGAGCAGTACTTC.

V gene TRBV5-1 combines with J gene TRBJ2-1, with 9 bases fitting TRBD2. The trim removed 5 bases at V and 2 bases at J, leaving 5 bases unmatched. This CDR3 is built from 15 residues. Germline lookup yields CDR1 SGHRS and CDR2 YFSETQ. CDR3: CASRGAGGTYNEQFF. The CDR3 DNA reads as TGCGCCAGCAGGGGAGCGGGGGGAACCTACAATGAGCAGTTCTTC.

This clonotype was seen many times. This chain links TRBV10-3 with TRBJ1-2, with a tentative D call TRBD1 (5 bases). V was clipped by 7 bases and J by 6 bases, with 12 bases between them. Germline CDR1 and CDR2: ENHRY and SYGVKD. This CDR3 spans 12 amino acids. In DNA form, the CDR3 reads TGTGCCATCAACGGGACTCGAAATGGCTACACCTTC. Amino acids: CAINGTRNGYTF.

The gene calls are TRBV29-1 and TRBJ1-3; 7 bases map to TRBD1. This CDR3 is 12 amino acids long. Per the germline V gene, CDR1 is SQVTM and CDR2 is ANQGSEA. V lost 7 bases to trimming and J lost 2 bases; unmatched junction nucleotides: 2. CDR3 loop: CSATGTGNTIYF. Written as DNA, the CDR3 is TGCAGCGCGACAGGGACTGGAAACACCATATATTTT.

The gene calls are TRBV10-3 and TRBJ2-5; TRBD2 aligns across 7 bases. J was trimmed by 1 base and V by 10 bases; bases with no gene match: 12. Germline V lookup: CDR1 ENHRY, CDR2 SYGVKD. The CDR3 is 15 amino acids. The CDR3 sequence: CASSLLPGGQETQYF. CDR3 in DNA: TGTGCCAGCAGCTTACTCCCGGGGGGCCAAGAGACCCAGTACTTC.

The rearrangement joins TRBV2 to TRBJ1-1; the D is unclear. CDR3 length equals 13 residues. The V and J ends lost 11 bases and 7 bases respectively, with 20 bases between them. Germline CDR1 reads SNHLY; CDR2 reads FYNNEI. CDR3 in amino acids: CAPPALGSSEAFF. CDR3 nucleotides: TGTGCCCCCCCGGCGTTAGGTTCCAGTGAAGCTTTCTTT.

The V and J genes are TRBV10-3 and TRBJ1-6; D is perhaps TRBD1 (5 bases). V was trimmed by 9 bases and J by 6 bases, leaving 9 bases between them. The CDR3 is made up of 12 amino acids. Looked up from germline, CDR1 is ENHRY and CDR2 is SYGVKD. The CDR3 sequence: CAMRDGNSPLHF. Written as DNA, the CDR3 is TGTGCCATGAGGGACGGTAATTCACCCCTCCACTTT.

The chain combines TRBV20-1 with TRBJ1-1, with D hard to call. The V end lost 8 bases, the J end lost 0 bases, and 7 bases lay between the germline ends. The CDR3 is 11 residues long. The V gene's germline CDR1 is DFQATT and CDR2 SNEGSKA (reference sequence). The CDR3 DNA follows: TGCAGTTCAGCCCTGAACACTGAAGCTTTCTTT. Residues: CSSALNTEAFF.